This T cell receptor (beta chain) was captured by sequencing in a study of blood T cell repertoires in COVID-19. The method was immunoSEQ multiplex PCR; TCRdb's version includes in-frame clones alone and lacks a portion of them. Of about 140,000 clones in the sample, approximately 83% are singletons; the top ten hold over 7%. The junction had 2 bases not matched to a gene; V was cut back by 5 bases and J by 0 bases. Germline values: CDR1 SGHTA, CDR2 FQGNSA. CDR3 length: 15 residues. Sequenced: peripheral blood. This TCR was recovered from a human donor in a cohort sampled during active COVID-19. The V call is TRBV7-2, the J call TRBJ2-3; 10 nucleotides match TRBD2. This CDR3 reads CASSISGGSTDTQYF. The CDR3 DNA is TGTGCCAGCAGCATTAGCGGGGGGAGCACAGATACGCAGTATTTT.